This T cell receptor (beta chain) was captured by sequencing in a study of regulatory T cells in long-lasting Graves disease (dated by TCRdb to the early 2020s). Turning to the overall study: Newly diagnosed Graves' disease patients had taken antithyroid drugs for less than 3 months. Persistent Graves' disease patients were compared with newly diagnosed Graves' disease patients by peripheral blood TCR sequencing and RNA sequencing. The study was conducted in China and was registered as a clinical trial. A total of 33 samples underwent TCR sequencing, from about 13 patients with persistent Graves' disease and approximately 20 patients with newly diagnosed Graves' disease.

The library relied on multiplex PCR. Sequencing instrument: Illumina HiSeq 4000. CDR3 regions were amplified by Arm-PCR with iRepertoire HTBI primers to construct TCR beta libraries. PCR products were gel purified before sequencing. On the study's bioinformatics: Across samples, 60 to 75 TRBV and 13 to 15 TRBJ segments were identified and used for gene usage analysis of CDR3 amino acid clonotypes. COPE and FqMerger were used to merge filtered high-quality paired reads into contigs. BLAST was used to align contigs to the IMGT TRBV, TRBD and TRBJ reference genes, and CDR3 was defined following IMGT. Highly expanded clones were defined as clonotypes with a frequency above 0.1%. Shannon entropy was used to measure repertoire diversity, and the Gini coefficient was used to measure V-J evenness. Clonotypes shared by more than one individual were considered public. The public reads were reprocessed in TCRdb via fastp at Q25 and MiXCR, keeping in-frame beta chains. Every distinct CDR3 protein forms one entry, paired with its most common genes and DNA. These V and J calls derive from TCRdb rather than the authors' analysis. The sample contains fewer than 550,000 distinct CDR3 sequences, roughly 15% of them found a single time. Approximately 25% of the sample comes from the top ten.

Here is what the overall study found, with its caveats: Sequencing and analysis were restricted to the TCR beta chain. Compared with newly diagnosed patients, persistent Graves' disease patients had lower TCR Shannon entropy and fewer highly expanded clones, which suggests clonal expansion. The authors acknowledged the small sample size as a limitation that may reduce accuracy. A larger number of public clonotypes was shared among persistent patients (approximately 3,000) than among newly diagnosed patients (about 990). Only peripheral blood was studied, because thyroid tissue, the primary lesion, was inaccessible.

This clonotype was detected a few times. Its antigen is currently not known. No base-level quality is on record; no much larger clone is a single base apart. Interpreted using the paper, the time point label stands for: newly diagnosed GD, antithyroid drugs for less than 3 months. For both TCR sequencing and RNA sequencing, RNA was extracted from PBMCs using TRIzol. Graves' disease was diagnosed according to American Thyroid Association guidelines. The patients came from an endocrinology department in Xi'an, China. Each patient gave approximately 8.8 milliliters of peripheral blood, collected in an EDTA anticoagulant tube. PBMCs were isolated by Ficoll Paque Plus density gradient separation without further T cell sorting. An Agilent 2100 Bioanalyzer and agarose gel were used to assess RNA quality, and a NanoDrop 2000 was used to measure RNA concentration. The same sample was also studied in work on T cells in Graves' hyperthyroidism and ophthalmopathy. As the second study states: Stable Graves' hyperthyroidism was defined as the absence of progression to ophthalmopathy over 18 months of follow-up. The hyperthyroidism patients were between 18 and 65 years old and newly diagnosed, with a disease duration of less than 2 months. Patients with uncontrolled infections, other autoimmune diseases, pregnancy or lactation were excluded. Diagnoses were based on clinical symptoms, serum thyroxine and TRAb, thyroid ultrasound and orbital computed tomography. A first-round RT-PCR of the TCR CDR3 used the HTBI primer set with the Qiagen OneStep RT-PCR kit. Most expanded thyroid clonotypes (frequency above 0.001) were also detected in blood, a finding suggesting that blood repertoires may reflect thyroid immune responses. A model built on a 13 V-J signature distinguished ophthalmopathy from stable hyperthyroidism, reaching roughly 88% sensitivity and around 82% specificity in cross-validation and 80%/75% in testing. During validation, the model predicted progression to ophthalmopathy a median of approximately 6.5 months ahead of onset, with just under 71% sensitivity and less than 85% specificity. TCR V-J signatures able to tell the groups apart were searched for in a discovery cohort of some 100 patients, of whom 43 had Graves' ophthalmopathy and some 60 had stable Graves' hyperthyroidism. Prospective prediction of ophthalmopathy was tested in an independent validation cohort of 18 to 20 hyperthyroidism patients and 17 patients who later progressed to ophthalmopathy. The 90 to 100 discovery patients were randomly divided into training and test sets at a 7:3 ratio. In about 6 Graves' hyperthyroidism patients, the study also compared T-cell repertoires from thyroid tissue with T-cell repertoires from blood. After blood sampling, hyperthyroidism patients were treated with methimazole at a starting dose of 30 mg daily, and ophthalmopathy patients were treated with high-dose intravenous methylprednisolone. The libraries were constructed in a second round of multiplex PCR and then size-selected and purified. Sequencing of the libraries was done on an Illumina HiSeq2000 using paired-end 100 bp reads. SOAPnuke was used to process the raw data, with reads discarded if the reads contained adapters or uncalled bases, had a mean Phred below 15, or lacked an exact constant-primer or identifier match. COPE v1.2.5 was used to merge the high-quality paired reads, and each unique nucleotide sequence was defined as a clonotype. Clonotypes were aligned to IMGT TRBV, TRBD and TRBJ reference segments using MiTCR v1.1. Only V-J combinations with frequency above 0.0001, covering about 99% of repertoires, were analysed. The TCS score was defined as the ratio of F50 (clonal expansion) to E x V (chaos), calculated using BLOSUM62-based TCRdist between CDR3 peptides within each V-J. Welch's t-statistics and random forest reduced 514 V-J features to 10 to 15, which were used in a naive Bayes classifier (R e1071). Sample size was not statistically predetermined, and investigators were not blinded to group allocation. TCR Vbeta CDR3 sequencing of 130 to 150 peripheral blood samples (over 40 ophthalmopathy, 70 to 85 hyperthyroidism and around 17 progressor patients) is reported in the paper.

The source of this sequence is a woman aged 35-65 years with Graves disease. Donor details come from another sample of the same person, matched by shared clones. Sequenced here: peripheral blood mononuclear cells (PBMCs), sampled at new diagnosis, from a patient treated with antithyroid drugs.

The nucleotide sequence reads as follows: TGTGCCAGCAGTGACGGGGTCGGGGAGCTGTTTTTT. Protein translation: CASSDGVGELFF. Here the chain combines TRBV2 and TRBJ2-2, with TRBD2 tentatively as D gene (5 bases match). Reading the germline V gene gives CDR1 SNHLY and CDR2 FYNNEI. Between the V and J ends, shortened by 3 bases and 7 bases respectively, the junction contains 6 bases. The CDR3 goes from the cysteine to the phenylalanine over 12 residues. Kept here is only the CDR3 DNA, which spans 36 bases and is read in frame from base 1.